The present entry profiles one T cell receptor (beta chain) with its context. Antigen specificity is unknown. This record belongs to a study of cytomegalovirus exposure and HLA in healthy donors. Findings of the study overall: Generally TCR sequences proved uncommon, though certain public TCRs appeared in numerous donors. TCR clusters originating in the first cohort tended to co-occur in the 120 validation repertoires, according to a later analysis.

Some clones are missing from TCRdb's copy, which holds only in-frame ones; the method was immunoSEQ multiplex PCR. The data hold about 200,000 clones, with 80% to 90% observed a single time. Sequencing input: PBMCs. The sequence was obtained from a woman aged 25-40 years in good health and CMV-seropositive.

DNA for the CDR3: TGCGCCAGCAGCTTCGGGACAGCCAAAGAGACCCAGTACTTC. It specifies CASSFGTAKETQYF. The V and J genes are TRBV5-1 and TRBJ2-5; 7 nucleotides agree with TRBD1. V lost 2 bases, J lost 3 bases, and 4 bases stayed unmatched. From germline, CDR1 is SGHRS and CDR2 YFSETQ. The length of the CDR3 is 14 residues.